The text below deals with one T cell receptor beta chain. Using immunoSEQ multiplex PCR, the repertoire was profiled, and TCRdb retains in-frame clones only, with some absent. The sample includes 85,000 to 90,000 clones, 85% of them seen just once. Germline CDR1 is MNHEY and CDR2 is SVGAGI. The trim removed 5 bases at V and 7 bases at J, leaving 8 bases unmatched. This CDR3 contains 15 residues. The data stem from a study of PD-L1 blockade in urothelial cancer. As for time point: pretreatment peripheral blood. The rearrangement uses TRBV6-5 and TRBJ1-6; 7 nucleotides line up with TRBD1. Sequencing used PBMCs, obtained around atezolizumab (anti-PD-L1) treatment. This TCR came from a man in his sixties with urothelial cancer. In DNA form, the CDR3 reads TGTGCCAGCAGTCAGACCCGACAGGGAAATTCACCCCTCCACTTT. Its translation: CASSQTRQGNSPLHF.